A selection of T cell receptor beta chains follows, all from one sample in a study of OX40 agonist ivuxolimab in advanced cancers. Sequenced by immunoSEQ multiplex PCR; TCRdb stores in-frame clones only, minus some. The table lists 72,000 or so clones, 70% to 90% of them singletons. The sequencing here drew on CD4+ or CD8+ T cells sorted from blood, taken in a trial of the OX40 agonist ivuxolimab. The receptors derive from an adult with an advanced solid tumor such as melanoma, head and neck, liver or kidney cancer. Each CDR3 is given with its conserved first and last residue. The D gene is left open where the match is weak. Rows may omit the clone size; those that give it use once, few, many or a size class.

D gene,V gene,clone size,J gene,CDR3 DNA,CDR3 protein
TRBD1,TRBV5-1,NA,TRBJ2-3,TGCGCCAGCAGCTTGGAGGGACAGGTTGGCACAGATACGCAGTATTTT,CASSLEGQVGTDTQYF
TRBD2,TRBV19,NA,TRBJ2-3,TGTGCCAGTACCTTTAGCGGGAGTAGGGCAGATACGCAGTATTTT,CASTFSGSRADTQYF
TRBD1,TRBV18,NA,TRBJ2-5,TGTGCCAGCTCACAGACAGGGGGTCTTGAGACCCAGTACTTC,CASSQTGGLETQYF
NA,TRBV18,NA,TRBJ2-1,TGTGCCAGCTCACCGACAGTCTCCTACAATGAGCAGTTCTTC,CASSPTVSYNEQFF
TRBD1,TRBV19,few,TRBJ1-5,TGTGCCAGTAGTACCTCCGACAGGGGCTCTAATCAGCCCCAGCATTTT,CASSTSDRGSNQPQHF
NA,TRBV7-8,NA,TRBJ1-2,TGTGCCAGCAGCTTAGAGCGCAGAGTCTATGGCTACACCTTC,CASSLERRVYGYTF
NA,TRBV23-1,NA,TRBJ1-1,TGCGCCAGCAGTCACGTGGGGAGGGTGGGACTCACTGAAGCTTTCTTT,CASSHVGRVGLTEAFF
NA,TRBV7-9,NA,TRBJ2-5,TGTGCCAGCAGCTTAGCTTCAGGCAGGACAATCCAAGAGACCCAGTACTTC,CASSLASGRTIQETQYF
NA,TRBV19,NA,TRBJ2-5,TGTGCCAGTATCGGGACGGGGATGGAAGAGACCCAGTACTTC,CASIGTGMEETQYF
NA,TRBV19,NA,TRBJ2-6,TGTGCCAGTAGTGGTCCTCCAGGACAGTCTGGGGCCAACGTCCTGACTTTC,CASSGPPGQSGANVLTF
NA,TRBV19,NA,TRBJ2-2,TGTGCCATGGGGGGGCCTGGCGGGGAGCTGTTTTTT,CAMGGPGGELFF
NA,TRBV13,NA,TRBJ2-5,TGTGCCAGCAGCTTAAGGGGGATAGCGACCGCACACCAAGAGACCCAGTACTTC,CASSLRGIATAHQETQYF
NA,TRBV5-1,NA,TRBJ2-7,TGCGCCAGCAGCCCGGGCCCGACCGACTCCTACGAGCAGTACTTC,CASSPGPTDSYEQYF
NA,TRBV2,NA,TRBJ2-5,TGTGCCAGCAGCGCAGAGCAAGAGACCCAGTACTTC,CASSAEQETQYF
NA,TRBV6-4,NA,TRBJ1-2,TGTGCCAGCAGTGACTGGGGGAACTATGGCTACACCTTC,CASSDWGNYGYTF
TRBD1,TRBV6-5,NA,TRBJ2-7,TGTGCCAGCAGTTACTCACAGGGGGCCTACGAGCAGTACTTC,CASSYSQGAYEQYF
NA,TRBV25-1,NA,TRBJ1-4,TGTGCCAGCAGTGAAGGGTTCGGTTCCTTCGGTAATGAAAAACTGTTTTTT,CASSEGFGSFGNEKLFF
TRBD1,TRBV7-9,few,TRBJ2-1,TGTGCCAGCAGCTTAGGACAGGGCACGCACAATGAGCAGTTCTTC,CASSLGQGTHNEQFF
TRBD1,TRBV5-1,NA,TRBJ1-1,TGCGCCAGCAGCCCCGGGACAGGGGTGTCCACTGAAGCTTTCTTT,CASSPGTGVSTEAFF
TRBD1,TRBV19,NA,TRBJ1-5,TGTGCCAGTACCTCGATGACGGGACAGGGGGCGCCTAATCAGCCCCAGCATTTT,CASTSMTGQGAPNQPQHF
NA,TRBV9,NA,TRBJ1-4,TGTGCCAGCAGCGTAGCTGGGGCTCCGGGGGCTAAACTGTTTTTT,CASSVAGAPGAKLFF
NA,TRBV6-1,NA,TRBJ2-5,TGTGCCAGCAGTGGGAATCGGGCGCCCCTCCGGGACTTACAACAAGAGACCCAGTACTTC,CASSGNRAPLRDLQQETQYF
NA,TRBV29-1,few,TRBJ1-1,TGCAGCGTTGCTCGGAGGCTGGACACTGAAGCTTTCTTT,CSVARRLDTEAFF